Listed below are T cell receptor beta chains from one sample, sequenced in a study of blood T cell repertoires in COVID-19. Sequenced by immunoSEQ multiplex PCR; TCRdb stores in-frame clones only, minus some. The data contain around 150,000 clones, roughly 90% of them singletons. The sequencing sample was made of peripheral blood. These receptors came from a man younger than 35 with acute or convalescent COVID-19. CDR3s include the opening cysteine and the closing phenylalanine or tryptophan. The D gene is left open where the match is weak. Size is stated for part of the rows, as once, few or many counts, or as a class when the clone is expanded.

V: TRBV6-5
size: .
D: TRBD2
J: TRBJ2-7
DNA: TGTGCCAGCAGGTTAGCGGGAGGTTCCCTTTACGAGCAGTACTTC
CDR3: CASRLAGGSLYEQYF

V: TRBV25-1
size: .
D: .
J: TRBJ1-1
DNA: TGTGCCAGCAGTGAACTGGGGCGGACGAACACTGAAGCTTTCTTT
CDR3: CASSELGRTNTEAFF

V: TRBV30
size: .
D: .
J: TRBJ1-2
DNA: TGTGCCTGTCACGTAGTGTGGCAGGGGATCGGTGGCTACACCTTC
CDR3: CACHVVWQGIGGYTF

V: TRBV9
size: .
D: .
J: TRBJ1-1
DNA: TGTGCCAGCAGCGTAGCTTCCGAGCCGGACGGAGGGGACACTGAAGCTTTCTTT
CDR3: CASSVASEPDGGDTEAFF

V: TRBV24-1
size: .
D: TRBD1
J: TRBJ1-2
DNA: TGTGCCACCAGTGATTCACACATACAGGGGGCGTATGATCATGGCTACACCTTC
CDR3: CATSDSHIQGAYDHGYTF

V: TRBV13
size: few
D: .
J: TRBJ1-3
DNA: TGTGCCAGCAGCTTAGGGGGAGTTGGAAACACCATATATTTT
CDR3: CASSLGGVGNTIYF

V: TRBV5-1
size: .
D: .
J: TRBJ1-1
DNA: TGCGCCAGCAGCTTGGCCCTTAGCAGTCTGAACACTGAAGCTTTCTTT
CDR3: CASSLALSSLNTEAFF

V: TRBV7-6
size: .
D: .
J: TRBJ1-3
DNA: TGTGCCAGCAGCCCGTACAGGGACGGCTCTGGAAACACCATATATTTT
CDR3: CASSPYRDGSGNTIYF

V: TRBV6-1
size: .
D: .
J: TRBJ1-5
DNA: TGTGCCAGCAGTGAAGCCCGTTATCAGCCCCAGCATTTT
CDR3: CASSEARYQPQHF

V: TRBV3-1/TRBV3-2
size: .
D: TRBD2
J: TRBJ2-7
DNA: TGTGCCAGCAGCCCTCGGACTAGCGGGAGTGGCGAGCAGTACTTC
CDR3: CASSPRTSGSGEQYF

V: TRBV2
size: .
D: TRBD2
J: TRBJ2-5
DNA: TGTGCCAGCACCCCGACTAGCCGCCAAGAGACCCAGTACTTC
CDR3: CASTPTSRQETQYF

V: TRBV5-1
size: .
D: TRBD1
J: TRBJ1-2
DNA: TGCGCCAGCAGCTTTTATACAGGGGGCGCGGATGGCTACACCTTC
CDR3: CASSFYTGGADGYTF

V: TRBV25-1
size: .
D: .
J: TRBJ1-2
DNA: TGTGCCAGCAGTGAATATGGGGGGAGCTATGGCTACACCTTC
CDR3: CASSEYGGSYGYTF

V: TRBV13
size: .
D: TRBD1
J: TRBJ1-2
DNA: TGTGCCAGCAGCGACGCCGGGACAGGAGGTGGCTACACCTTC
CDR3: CASSDAGTGGGYTF

V: TRBV6-5
size: .
D: TRBD1
J: TRBJ1-1
DNA: TGTGCCAGCAGTCTGGACAGGGCTCGTGCTTTCTTT
CDR3: CASSLDRARAFF

V: TRBV19
size: .
D: .
J: TRBJ1-1
DNA: TGTGCCAGTAGTTTACAGGCCACGAACACTGAAGCTTTCTTT
CDR3: CASSLQATNTEAFF

V: TRBV19
size: .
D: TRBD1
J: TRBJ2-5
DNA: TGTGCCAGTGCGGACAGGGGTATTCAAGAGACCCAGTACTTC
CDR3: CASADRGIQETQYF

V: TRBV19
size: once
D: .
J: TRBJ1-2
DNA: TGTGCCAGTAGTATCCCGCAGGGAACTAACTATGGCTACACCTTC
CDR3: CASSIPQGTNYGYTF

V: TRBV19
size: .
D: TRBD1
J: TRBJ2-2
DNA: TGTGCCAGTAGTCCGGACAGGTCCACCGGGGAGCTGTTTTTT
CDR3: CASSPDRSTGELFF

V: TRBV5-6
size: few
D: .
J: TRBJ2-2
DNA: TGTGCCAGCAGCTTGGCTTCGGGGACCGGGGAGCTGTTTTTT
CDR3: CASSLASGTGELFF

V: TRBV15
size: .
D: .
J: TRBJ1-4
DNA: TGTGCCACCAGTAGAGAACGGGGTCCCAATGAAAAACTGTTTTTT
CDR3: CATSRERGPNEKLFF

V: TRBV4-2
size: .
D: .
J: TRBJ1-1
DNA: TGTGCCAGCAGCCAAGATGAGGCGTTGAACACTGAAGCTTTCTTT
CDR3: CASSQDEALNTEAFF

V: TRBV25-1
size: .
D: TRBD1
J: TRBJ1-4
DNA: TGTGCCACGGGACAGACTAATGAAAAACTGTTTTTT
CDR3: CATGQTNEKLFF

V: TRBV9
size: .
D: .
J: TRBJ2-1
DNA: TGTGCCAGCAGCGTAGAAATCGGAGGGAATGAGCAGTTCTTC
CDR3: CASSVEIGGNEQFF

V: TRBV9
size: once
D: TRBD2
J: TRBJ2-1
DNA: TGTGCCAGCAGCCGGATGCTAGCGGGGTACAATGAGCAGTTCTTC
CDR3: CASSRMLAGYNEQFF

V: TRBV4-1
size: .
D: TRBD2
J: TRBJ2-7
DNA: TGCGCCAGCAGCCAAGAACGCCGCGGGGGGGCTTACGAGCAGTACTTC
CDR3: CASSQERRGGAYEQYF

V: TRBV7-6
size: .
D: .
J: TRBJ2-3
DNA: TGTGCCAGCAGCCCCCTCGGGGAGTCAGATACGCAGTATTTT
CDR3: CASSPLGESDTQYF

V: TRBV7-8
size: .
D: TRBD1
J: TRBJ1-2
DNA: TGTGCCAGCAGCTTAGGGACAGGGGGCCCTAGCTATGGCTACACCTTC
CDR3: CASSLGTGGPSYGYTF